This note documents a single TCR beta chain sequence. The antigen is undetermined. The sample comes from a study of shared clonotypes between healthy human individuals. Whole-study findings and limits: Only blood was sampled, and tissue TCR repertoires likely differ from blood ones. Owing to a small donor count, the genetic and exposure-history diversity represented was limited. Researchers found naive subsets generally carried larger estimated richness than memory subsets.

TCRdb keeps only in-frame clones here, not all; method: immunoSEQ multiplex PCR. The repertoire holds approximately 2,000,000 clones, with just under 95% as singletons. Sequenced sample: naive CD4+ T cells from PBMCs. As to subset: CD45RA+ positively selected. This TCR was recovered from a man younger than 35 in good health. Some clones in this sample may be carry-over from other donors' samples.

The chain's CDR3 is CASSLPEARGANVLTF. The DNA for the CDR3 is TGTGCCAGCAGCTTACCAGAGGCTAGGGGGGCCAACGTCCTGACTTTC. The rearrangement uses TRBV5-6 and TRBJ2-6; D is ambiguous. Germline CDR1 is SGHDT and CDR2 is YYEEEE. V shed 2 bases and J shed 4 bases, with 13 bases lying between them. This CDR3 is 16 amino acids long.